The 2 T cell receptor beta chains listed next were all sequenced from one sample in a study of shared clonotypes between healthy human individuals. The protocol was immunoSEQ multiplex PCR, while the TCRdb copy is restricted to in-frame clones and leaves out a portion. The sample gives around 300,000 clones, over 75% of which show up once; 15% to 20% is in the top ten. Sequenced material: memory CD8+ T cells sorted from blood. Documented subset: CD45RO+ cells pooled with CCR7-negative TemRA cells. The receptors were sampled from a young man in good health.

This clone occurred many times. This chain uses TRBV7-9 with TRBJ1-1, with D possibly matching TRBD1 (6 bases). Trimming took off 6 bases at V and 3 bases at J, with 17 bases between the two ends. The CDR3 has 15 residues. CDR1 SEHNR and CDR2 FQNEAQ come from the germline V gene (reference sequence). The CDR3 spells CASRDTGGAYTEAFF. Written as DNA, the CDR3 is TGTGCCAGCAGGGATACGGGGGGCGCGTACACTGAAGCTTTCTTT.

The V and J genes are TRBV4-1 and TRBJ2-5, with D perhaps being TRBD1 or TRBD2 (5 bases each). The ends were cut back, 1 base at V and 6 bases at J, with 24 bases in the middle. The CDR3 is made up of 18 amino acids. Germline V CDR1 and CDR2: MGHRA, YSYEKL. The chain's CDR3 is CASSQADAGTSYSKTQYF. The CDR3 DNA follows: TGCGCCAGCAGCCAAGCAGACGCAGGGACCTCTTACTCTAAGACCCAGTACTTC.